Listed here is a single T cell receptor (beta chain). The record originates from a study of blood T cell repertoires in COVID-19. The ends lost 5 bases at V and 6 bases at J; junction bases unmatched: 13. CDR1 MNHEY and CDR2 SMNVEV come from the germline V gene (reference sequence). This CDR3 has 16 amino acids. Profiling relied on immunoSEQ multiplex PCR, and the TCRdb table lists in-frame clones only, not all of them. This repertoire shows 53,000 or so clones, just over 90% found once; its top ten account for 5.5% to 7.5%. The TCR comes from a man in his forties with acute or convalescent COVID-19. The chain links TRBV27 to TRBJ2-3, with TRBD1 matching 8 bases. The sample was peripheral blood. The CDR3 DNA is TGTGCCAGCAGTGGCCCGGGACAGGACCTCGGTGATACGCAGTATTTT. It specifies CASSGPGQDLGDTQYF.